This T cell receptor (beta chain) was sequenced during a study of CD8 T cells in ankylosing spondylitis. The CDR3 extends over 16 amino acids. The germline CDR1 and CDR2 sequences are SGHAT and FQNNGV. Between the trimmed V and J ends, which lost 1 base and 1 base, there was a span of 11 bases. Study results and caveats: A motif of eight or nine highly homologous TCR beta variants was seen as apparently characteristic of ankylosing spondylitis blood. CD8+ by phenotype, disease-linked clones were relatively rare in peripheral blood. Earlier reports found some motif variants in synovial fluid and blood in reactive arthritis.

This clonotype was counted many times. Its antigen remains unidentified. As the method for making TCR beta libraries, quantitative 5'-RACE with molecular barcodes was used. TCRdb analysed the 5' RACE reads with MiXCR anew, one entry per CDR3 protein. Of about 64,000 distinct CDR3 sequences listed, about 6.2% are singletons. This TCR was recovered from a male donor with ankylosing spondylitis. The sequencing sample was made of synovial fluid, either unsorted or a sorted T cell fraction (not recorded which). V is TRBV11-2 and J is TRBJ2-1, with D perhaps TRBD1 (5 bases). Written as DNA, the CDR3 is TGTGCCAGCAGCTTAGGGGGCGGTGGTTCCTACAATGAGCAGTTCTTC. Translation gives CASSLGGGGSYNEQFF.